What follows is one TCR beta chain and its context. The clone's antigen remains unknown. No much larger clone exists at a distance of one base, and base qualities are not known. These data originate in a study of blood T cell repertoires in COVID-19 (dated by TCRdb to 2019 to 2021). Context from the whole study: The collaborator samples originated in the United States, Italy and Spain and spanned the acute and convalescent phases of COVID-19. Where available, HLA class I and class II types were obtained from metadata supplied by the sample provider rather than from assay-based typing. Nearly every sample came with metadata listing a de-identified subject ID, COVID-19 status, age in years and sex. The material from the prospective study consisted of cDNA or gDNA derived from T cells, B-cell-depleted T cells, or PBMCs. A freely available public database, intended as a resource for researchers studying the immune response to SARS-CoV-2, is where the repertoires were released. The dataset comprised deeply sampled blood TCRbeta repertoires from subjects exposed to, actively infected with, or recovered from COVID-19. The samples were drawn from two sources: the first 160 participants of the ongoing ImmuneRACE study, and 1,254 subjects contributed by 6 global collaborators.

Each collaborating institution followed its own protocols to collect whole blood in K2EDTA tubes. Collaborator samples were shipped for TCRbeta analysis as frozen whole blood, isolated PBMCs, or DNA extracted from either sample type. TCRbeta CDR3 regions were amplified from genomic DNA using the immunoSEQ Assay, a bias-controlled multiplex PCR. Turning to the authors' computational methods: Within the assay, amplification of reference gene primers was used to estimate how many nucleated cells each sample contained. To quantify the absolute abundance of each unique TCRbeta CDR3 rearrangement, sequence reads were collapsed and filtered. For each sample, productive Simpson clonality was calculated as the square root of Simpson's diversity index over productive rearrangements. Here the immuneACCESS table is served through TCRdb, limited to in-frame sequences with V and J called. Missing clones are a known gap in these copies; in checked studies unresolved V genes cover under half, and the rest lacks a known reason. V and J calls and clone size are copied from that table; D and trimming were computed from the DNA. For this sample the table gives 65,000 to 75,000 clones, of which approximately 89% were detected only once. The top ten hold 4.5% to 5% of the sample.

Broader findings and caveats from the paper: How much clinical and demographic metadata was included differed by source and by participant, and the metadata was provided uncurated.

The receptor was isolated from a woman between 45 and 60 years old with active COVID-19. The sample comprised peripheral blood.

The nucleotide sequence is TGTGCCAGCAGCTTCCCCGGCAGGGCCCACGAGCAGTACTTC. This sequence encodes CASSFPGRAHEQYF. The V and J segments used are TRBV7-9 and TRBJ2-7; TRBD1 might be the D gene, on 5 matching bases. The germline V gene encodes CDR1 SEHNR and CDR2 FQNEAQ (reference sequence). Trimming at the junction amounts to 3 bases on V and 5 bases on J, and the germline ends lie 14 bases apart. From cysteine to phenylalanine, the CDR3 is 14 amino acids long. Left in the record is the CDR3 DNA by itself, 42 bases read in frame from the first base.